This T cell receptor beta chain originates from a study of response to subunit inactivated influenza vaccine. Whole-study results and caveats: Few additional T cells are recruited per seasonal influenza vaccination, authors suggested.

CDR3 length: 12 amino acids. V trimming: 8 bases; J trimming: 3 bases; junction bases outside the gene matches: 3. This clonotype was detected ten times or more. The antigen is not known. TCRdb re-called the RT-PCR reads through MiXCR, storing one row per CDR3 protein. There are approximately 530,000 distinct CDR3 sequences in the sample; approximately 7.6% occur only once, and under 15% lies in the top ten. The sequence was obtained from a man between 45 and 75 years old who received an inactivated influenza vaccine. This chain connects TRBV12-3 or TRBV12-4 to TRBJ2-7, with 8 positions matching TRBD1. The source material was PBMCs from blood, sampled around 25 months after vaccination. CDR3 amino acids: CASGTGYYEQYF. CDR3 bases: TGTGCCAGCGGGACAGGTTACTACGAGCAGTACTTC.